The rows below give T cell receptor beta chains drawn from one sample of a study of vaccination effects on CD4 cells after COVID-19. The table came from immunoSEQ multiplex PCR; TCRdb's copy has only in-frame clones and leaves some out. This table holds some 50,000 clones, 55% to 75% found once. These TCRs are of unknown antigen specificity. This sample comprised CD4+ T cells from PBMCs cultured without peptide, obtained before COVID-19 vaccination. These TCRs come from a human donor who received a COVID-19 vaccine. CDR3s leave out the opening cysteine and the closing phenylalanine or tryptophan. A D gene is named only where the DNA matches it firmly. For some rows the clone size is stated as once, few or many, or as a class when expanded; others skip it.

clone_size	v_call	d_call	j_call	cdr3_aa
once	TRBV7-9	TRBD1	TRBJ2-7	ASSLGLGTGNPYEQY
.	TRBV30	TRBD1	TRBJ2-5	AWTGISLANRGRQETQY
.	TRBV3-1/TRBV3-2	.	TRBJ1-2	ASSQGLGYGYT
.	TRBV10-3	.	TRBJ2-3	AISESKKNTDTQY
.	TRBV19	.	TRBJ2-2	ASMAGIANTGELF
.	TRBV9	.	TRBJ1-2	ASSVRDVGGAYGYT
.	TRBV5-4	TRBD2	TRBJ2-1	ASSLDYAGGEQF
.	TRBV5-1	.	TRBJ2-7	ASSLDPTGRYEQY
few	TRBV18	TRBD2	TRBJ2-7	ASSPPSGNEQY
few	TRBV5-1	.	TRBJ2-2	ASSLASRVEVGTGELF
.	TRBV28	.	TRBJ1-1	ASSLLRGATEAF
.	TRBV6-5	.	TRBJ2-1	ASRYPQVGREQF
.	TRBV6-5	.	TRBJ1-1	ASTPSEGVNTEAF
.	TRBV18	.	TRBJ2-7	ASSPGHEQY
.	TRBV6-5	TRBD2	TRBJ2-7	ASRRGSETSYEQY
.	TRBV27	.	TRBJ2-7	ASSLSGRAVREQY
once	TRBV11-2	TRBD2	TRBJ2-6	ASSPLAGGIGANVLT
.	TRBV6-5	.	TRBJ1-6	ASSHESSYNSPLH
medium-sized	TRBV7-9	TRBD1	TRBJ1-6	ASSLGTGGHYNSPLH
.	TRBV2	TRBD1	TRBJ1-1	ASSQDREIGKAF
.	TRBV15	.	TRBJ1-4	ATSRGRQGNEKLF
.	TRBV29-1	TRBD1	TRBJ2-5	SVVRGFQETQY